This T cell receptor (beta chain) was observed in a study of metastatic and nonmetastatic thyroid tumors. This clone was counted many times. TCRdb re-called clones via MiXCR from the PCR reads. The table includes approximately 35,000 clones, approximately 15% detected once. Before thyroid surgery, none of the patients had received any treatment. This receptor was taken from a male donor with papillary thyroid cancer or a benign thyroid nodule (not recorded which). Some clones in this sample may be carry-over from other donors' samples. The sequenced sample was blood.

The CDR3 nucleotides read TGTGCCACCAGCAGCCAGGGGCTCACAGATACGCAGTATTTT. Its translation: CATSSQGLTDTQYF. This rearrangement joins TRBV15 to TRBJ2-3; TRBD1 might be the D (6 bases). This CDR3 region has 14 residues. V lost 3 bases, J lost 2 bases, and 9 bases lay in between. The V gene's germline CDR1 is LNHNV and CDR2 YYDKDF (reference sequence).